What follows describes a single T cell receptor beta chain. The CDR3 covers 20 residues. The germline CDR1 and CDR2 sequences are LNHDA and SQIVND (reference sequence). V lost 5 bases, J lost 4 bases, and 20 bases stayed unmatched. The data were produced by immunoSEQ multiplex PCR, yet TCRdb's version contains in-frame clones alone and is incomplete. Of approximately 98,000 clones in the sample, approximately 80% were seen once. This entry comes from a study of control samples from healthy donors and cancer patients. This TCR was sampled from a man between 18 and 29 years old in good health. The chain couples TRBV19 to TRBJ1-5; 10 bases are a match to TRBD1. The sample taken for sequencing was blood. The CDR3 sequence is CASSSSRDRGTGSGNQPQHF. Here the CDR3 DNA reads TGTGCCAGTAGTTCCTCCCGGGACAGGGGAACTGGTAGCGGGAATCAGCCCCAGCATTTT.